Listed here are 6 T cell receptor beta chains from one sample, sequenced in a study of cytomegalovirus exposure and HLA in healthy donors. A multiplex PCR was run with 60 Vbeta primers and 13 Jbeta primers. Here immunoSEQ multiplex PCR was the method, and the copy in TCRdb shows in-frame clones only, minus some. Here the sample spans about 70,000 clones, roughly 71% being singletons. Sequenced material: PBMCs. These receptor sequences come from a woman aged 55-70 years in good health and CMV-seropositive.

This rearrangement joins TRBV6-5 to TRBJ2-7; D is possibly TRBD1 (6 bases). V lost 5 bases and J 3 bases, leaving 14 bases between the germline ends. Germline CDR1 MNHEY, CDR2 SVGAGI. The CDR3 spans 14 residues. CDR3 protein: CASSQQTGLYEQYF. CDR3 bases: TGTGCCAGCAGTCAACAAACAGGGCTCTACGAGCAGTACTTC.

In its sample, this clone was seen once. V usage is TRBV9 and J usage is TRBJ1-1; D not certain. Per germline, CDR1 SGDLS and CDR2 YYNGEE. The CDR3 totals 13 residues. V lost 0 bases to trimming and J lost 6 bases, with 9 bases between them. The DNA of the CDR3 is TGTGCCAGCAGCGTAGACCAGATGGCTGAAGCTTTCTTT. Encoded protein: CASSVDQMAEAFF.

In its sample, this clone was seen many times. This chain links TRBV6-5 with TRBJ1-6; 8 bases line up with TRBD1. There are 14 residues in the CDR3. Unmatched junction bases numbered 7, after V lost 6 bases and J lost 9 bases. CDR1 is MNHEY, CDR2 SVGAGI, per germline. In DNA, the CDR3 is TGTGCCAGCAGACTCCGGACAGGGCCTTCACCCCTCCACTTT. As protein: CASRLRTGPSPLHF.

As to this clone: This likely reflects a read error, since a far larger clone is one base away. In DNA form, the CDR3 reads TGTGCCATCAGTGGCGCAGGGGGCAGGGTCGAGCAGTACGTC. The encoded protein is CAISGAGGRVEQYV. V is TRBV10-3 and J is TRBJ2-7; 8 bases align to TRBD1. This CDR3 has 14 residues. Trimming removed 4 bases from V and 6 bases from J; junction bases left unmatched: 8. In germline, CDR1 is ENHRY, CDR2 SYGVKD.

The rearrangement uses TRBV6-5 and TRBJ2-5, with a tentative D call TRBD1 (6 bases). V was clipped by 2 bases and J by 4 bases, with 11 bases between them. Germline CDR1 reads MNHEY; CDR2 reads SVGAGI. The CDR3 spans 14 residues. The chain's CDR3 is CASSYPGARETQYF. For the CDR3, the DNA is TGTGCCAGCAGTTACCCAGGGGCCCGAGAGACCCAGTACTTC.

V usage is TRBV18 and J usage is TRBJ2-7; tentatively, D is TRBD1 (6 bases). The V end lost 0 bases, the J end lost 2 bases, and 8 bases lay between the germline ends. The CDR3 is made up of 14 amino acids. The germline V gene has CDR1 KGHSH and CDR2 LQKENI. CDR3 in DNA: TGTGCCAGCTCACCACCCCCAGGGGCCTACGAGCAGTACTTC. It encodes CASSPPPGAYEQYF.